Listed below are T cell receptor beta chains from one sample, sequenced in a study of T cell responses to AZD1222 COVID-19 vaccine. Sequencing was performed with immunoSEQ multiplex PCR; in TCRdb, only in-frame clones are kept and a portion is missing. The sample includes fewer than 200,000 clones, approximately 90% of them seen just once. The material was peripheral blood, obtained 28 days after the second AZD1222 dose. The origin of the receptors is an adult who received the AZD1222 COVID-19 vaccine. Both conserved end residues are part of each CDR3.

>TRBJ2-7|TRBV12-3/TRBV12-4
CASSFGQQYEQYF
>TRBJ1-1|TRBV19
CASSMGGLNTEAFF
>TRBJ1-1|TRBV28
CASSGGTALGTEAFF
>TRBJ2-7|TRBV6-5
CASKTGGGEQYF
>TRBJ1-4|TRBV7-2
CASSLGFSPEGKLFF
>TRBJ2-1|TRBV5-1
CASSLGRGPYNEQFF
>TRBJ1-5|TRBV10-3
CAIGGAGNQPQHF
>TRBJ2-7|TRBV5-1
CASSPEGNYEQYF
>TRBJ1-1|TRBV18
CASSLEGQAFF
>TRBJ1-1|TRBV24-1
CATAGGGKNTEAFF
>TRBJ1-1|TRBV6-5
CASSPLNTEAFF
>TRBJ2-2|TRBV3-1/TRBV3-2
CASSHGGPINTGELFF
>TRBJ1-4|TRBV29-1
CSVRRAGSTNEKLFF
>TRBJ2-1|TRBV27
CASSTGTSGKNEQFF
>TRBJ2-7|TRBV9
CASSGRTESSYEQYF
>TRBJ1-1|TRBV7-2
CASSISGDPNTEAFF
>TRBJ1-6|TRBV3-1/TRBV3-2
CASSQVAWAPLHF
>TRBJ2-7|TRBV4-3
CASSQEGAGGGYEQYF
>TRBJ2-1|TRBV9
CASSASQTNYNEQFF
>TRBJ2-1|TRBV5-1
CASSLIGGRSYNEQFF
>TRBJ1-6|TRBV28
CASRLQGLNNSPLHF
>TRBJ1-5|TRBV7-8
CASSSLFFGSNQPQHF
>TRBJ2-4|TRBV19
CASSSLAGGIGIQYF
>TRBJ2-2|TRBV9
CASSVYSVVYTGELFF
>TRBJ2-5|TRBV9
CASSPDRARETQYF
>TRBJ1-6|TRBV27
CASRQDSPSSYNSPLHF
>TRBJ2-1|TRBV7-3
CASSPTLAGVSEQFF
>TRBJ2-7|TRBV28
CASSLGYEGQYF
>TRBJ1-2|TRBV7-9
CASSLRAGLNILNYGYTF
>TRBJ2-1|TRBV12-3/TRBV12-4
CASSFRGADEQFF
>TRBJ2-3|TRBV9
CASSLSGVHDTQYF
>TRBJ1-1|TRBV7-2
CASSLKGGQGEAFF
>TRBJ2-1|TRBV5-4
CASSFPDQRINEQFF
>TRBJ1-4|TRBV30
CAYDRTGRGVGEKLFF
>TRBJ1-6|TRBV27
CASNRGNSPLHF
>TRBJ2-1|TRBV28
CASSLPRGGEQFF
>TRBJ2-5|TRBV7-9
CASTPKRRTSGSGETQYF
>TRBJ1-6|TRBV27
CASLPLSGGNSPLHF
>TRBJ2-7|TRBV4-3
CASSQGMTTYEQYF
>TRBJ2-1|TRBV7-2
CASSLAASGSYNEQFF
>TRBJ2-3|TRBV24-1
CATSEGESTDTQYF
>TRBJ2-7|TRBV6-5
CASSYSGTGLDEQYF
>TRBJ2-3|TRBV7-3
CASSLNGGSDTQYF
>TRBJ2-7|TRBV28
CASSLSWKEQYF
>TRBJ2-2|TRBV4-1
CASSQDPTGSNTGELFF
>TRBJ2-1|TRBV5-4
CASSLEGGLGNNEQFF
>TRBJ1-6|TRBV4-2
CASSQGRAIGSPLHF
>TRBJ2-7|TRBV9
CASSLGLAGDRSEQYF
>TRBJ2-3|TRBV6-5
CASSYLGLAGVDTQYF
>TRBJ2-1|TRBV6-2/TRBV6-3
CASSPRNEQFF
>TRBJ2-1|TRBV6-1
CASSDGTGGVNEQFF
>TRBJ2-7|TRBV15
CATSKFTGLGYEQYF
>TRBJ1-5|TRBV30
CAWSEDRVQPQHF